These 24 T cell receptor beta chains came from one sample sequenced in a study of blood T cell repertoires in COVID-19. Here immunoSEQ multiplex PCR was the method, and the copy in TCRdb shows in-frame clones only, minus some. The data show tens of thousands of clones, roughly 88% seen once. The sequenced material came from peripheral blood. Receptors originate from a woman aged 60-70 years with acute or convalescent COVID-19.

CDR3 nucleotides: TGTGCCAGCAGCTTGGCCCACAGGGATGAGACCCAGTACTTC. It encodes CASSLAHRDETQYF. The V and J genes are TRBV5-6 and TRBJ2-5, with a weak D call TRBD1 (6 bases). V lost 0 bases and J lost 5, with 11 bases in between. Germline assignment: CDR1 SGHDT and CDR2 YYEEEE. The CDR3 extends over 14 amino acids. Based on the CDR3 plus reference TRBV5-6 and TRBJ2-5, the full variable domain is DAGVTQSPTHLIKTRGQQVTLRCSPKSGHDTVSWYQQALGQGPQFIFQYYEEEERQRGNFPDRFSGHQFPNYSSELNVNALLLGDSALYLCASSLAHRDETQYFGPGTRLLVL.

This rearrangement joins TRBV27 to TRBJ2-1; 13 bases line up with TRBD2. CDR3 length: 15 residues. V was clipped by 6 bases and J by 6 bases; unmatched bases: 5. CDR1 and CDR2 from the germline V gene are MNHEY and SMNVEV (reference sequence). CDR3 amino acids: CASSPGTSGVNEQFF. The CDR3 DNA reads TGTGCCAGCAGCCCCGGGACTAGCGGGGTCAATGAGCAGTTCTTC.

CDR3 sequence: CASSRRGVDGYTF. CDR3 coding DNA: TGTGCCAGCAGCCGCAGGGGGGTTGATGGCTACACCTTC. This rearrangement joins TRBV7-9 to TRBJ1-2, with 7 bases identical to TRBD1. The CDR3 totals 13 residues. Trimming at V came to 5 bases and at J to 6 bases, leaving 6 bases not matched to a gene. Germline V gene sequence: CDR1 SEHNR, CDR2 FQNEAQ (reference sequence).

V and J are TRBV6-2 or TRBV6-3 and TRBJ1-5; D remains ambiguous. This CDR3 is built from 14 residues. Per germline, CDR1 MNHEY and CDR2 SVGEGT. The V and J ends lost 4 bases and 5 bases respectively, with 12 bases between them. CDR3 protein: CASSSTLRYQPQHF. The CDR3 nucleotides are TGTGCCAGCAGTTCGACTCTAAGGTATCAGCCCCAGCATTTT.

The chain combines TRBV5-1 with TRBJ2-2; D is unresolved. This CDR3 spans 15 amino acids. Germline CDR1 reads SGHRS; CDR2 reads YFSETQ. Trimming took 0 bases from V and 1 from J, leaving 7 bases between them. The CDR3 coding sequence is TGCGCCAGCAGCTTGGACGGGTGGAACACCGGGGAGCTGTTTTTT. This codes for CASSLDGWNTGELFF.

This chain's CDR3 is CASSLAGGATNEKLFF. DNA of the CDR3: TGCGCCAGCAGCTTGGCGGGTGGAGCAACTAATGAAAAACTGTTTTTT. The chain joins TRBV5-1 to TRBJ1-4; no clear D gene. The V gene lost 0 bases and the J gene lost 0 bases, with 9 bases spanning the gap. Germline assignment: CDR1 SGHRS and CDR2 YFSETQ. This CDR3 has 16 residues.

This CDR3 is CASSLGPGATNEKLFF. The CDR3 bases are TGTGCCAGCAGCTTGGGGCCGGGGGCAACTAATGAAAAACTGTTTTTT. The rearrangement links TRBV7-8 to TRBJ1-4; D might be TRBD1 (5 bases). Deletions cut 3 bases from V and 0 bases from J, with 11 bases between. The CDR3 length is 16 residues. Looked up from germline, CDR1 is SGHVS and CDR2 is FQNEAQ.

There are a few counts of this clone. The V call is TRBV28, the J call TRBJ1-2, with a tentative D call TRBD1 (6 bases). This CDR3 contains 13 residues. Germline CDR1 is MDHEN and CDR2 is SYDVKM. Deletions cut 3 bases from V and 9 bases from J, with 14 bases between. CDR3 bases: TGTGCCAGCAGTTTGGCACAGGGTCCTCGCTACACCTTC. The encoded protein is CASSLAQGPRYTF.

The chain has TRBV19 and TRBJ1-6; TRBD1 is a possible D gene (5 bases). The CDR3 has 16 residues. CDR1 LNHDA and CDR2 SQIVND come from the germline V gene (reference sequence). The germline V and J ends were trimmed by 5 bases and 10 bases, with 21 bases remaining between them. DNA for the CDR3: TGTGCCAGTAGTGCCTCTCCAGGGTCGGGTTGGTCACCCCTCCACTTT. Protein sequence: CASSASPGSGWSPLHF. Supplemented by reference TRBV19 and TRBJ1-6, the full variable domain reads DGGITQSPKYLFRKEGQNVTLSCEQNLNHDAMYWYRQDPGQGLRLIYYSQIVNDFQKGDIAEGYSVSREKKESFPLTVTSAQKNPTAFYLCASSASPGSGWSPLHFGNGTRLTVT.

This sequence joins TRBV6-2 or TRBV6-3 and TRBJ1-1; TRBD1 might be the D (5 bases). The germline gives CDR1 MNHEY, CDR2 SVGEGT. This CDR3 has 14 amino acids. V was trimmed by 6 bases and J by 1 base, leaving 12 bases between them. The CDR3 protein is CASSSRASNTEAFF. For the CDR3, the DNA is TGTGCCAGCAGCTCCAGGGCTTCGAACACTGAAGCTTTCTTT.

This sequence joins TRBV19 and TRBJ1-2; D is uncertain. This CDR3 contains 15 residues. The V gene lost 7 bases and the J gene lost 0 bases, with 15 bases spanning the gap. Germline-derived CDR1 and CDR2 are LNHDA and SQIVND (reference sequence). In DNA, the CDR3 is TGTGCCAGTACTAACCTCGCCACCGCTAACTATGGCTACACCTTC. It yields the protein CASTNLATANYGYTF.

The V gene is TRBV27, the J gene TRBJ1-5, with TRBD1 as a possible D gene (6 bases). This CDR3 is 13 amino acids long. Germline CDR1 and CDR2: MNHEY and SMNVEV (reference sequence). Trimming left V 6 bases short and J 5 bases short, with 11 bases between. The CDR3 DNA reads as TGTGCCAGCAGAGGGGGGGTGCATCAGCCCCAGCATTTT. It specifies CASRGGVHQPQHF.

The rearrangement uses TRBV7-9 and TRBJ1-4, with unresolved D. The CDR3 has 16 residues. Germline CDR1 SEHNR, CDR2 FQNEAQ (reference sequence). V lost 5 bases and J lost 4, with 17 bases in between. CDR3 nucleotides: TGTGCCAGCAGCGTCACCGTCGGTTCGGGTAATGAAAAACTGTTTTTT. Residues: CASSVTVGSGNEKLFF.

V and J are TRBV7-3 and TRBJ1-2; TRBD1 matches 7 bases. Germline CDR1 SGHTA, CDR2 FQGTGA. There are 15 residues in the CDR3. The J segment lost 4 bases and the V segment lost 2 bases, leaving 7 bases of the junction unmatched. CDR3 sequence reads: CASSLSQGTVYGYTF. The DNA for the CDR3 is TGTGCCAGCAGCTTATCCCAGGGGACAGTCTATGGCTACACCTTC.

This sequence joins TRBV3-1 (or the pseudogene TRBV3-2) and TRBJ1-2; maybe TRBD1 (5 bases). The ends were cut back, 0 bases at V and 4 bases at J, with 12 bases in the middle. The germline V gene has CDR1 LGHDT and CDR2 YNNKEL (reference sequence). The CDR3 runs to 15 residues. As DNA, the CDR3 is TGTGCCAGCAGCCAAGATGGTGGGGGGAGCTATGGCTACACCTTC. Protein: CASSQDGGGSYGYTF.

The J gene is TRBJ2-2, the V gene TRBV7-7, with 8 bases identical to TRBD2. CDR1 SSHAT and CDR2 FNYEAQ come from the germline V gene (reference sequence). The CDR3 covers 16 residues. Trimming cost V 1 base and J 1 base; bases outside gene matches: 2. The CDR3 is CASSLGSGMNTGELFF. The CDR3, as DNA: TGTGCCAGCAGCTTAGGTAGCGGGATGAACACCGGGGAGCTGTTTTTT.

The CDR3 sequence: CASSRRGNTEAFF. In DNA, the CDR3 is TGTGCCAGCAGTCGTAGGGGGAACACTGAAGCTTTCTTT. The chain recombines TRBV12-3 or TRBV12-4 with TRBJ1-1; a weak D match, TRBD1 (5 bases). The CDR3 runs to 13 residues. Deletions cut 5 bases from V and 1 base from J, with 8 bases between.

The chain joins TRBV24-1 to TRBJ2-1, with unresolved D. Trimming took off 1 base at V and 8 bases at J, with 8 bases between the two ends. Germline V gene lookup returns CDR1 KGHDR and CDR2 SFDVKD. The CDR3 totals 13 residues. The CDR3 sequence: CATSDFLGDEQFF. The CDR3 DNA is TGTGCCACCAGTGATTTTCTGGGCGATGAGCAGTTCTTC.

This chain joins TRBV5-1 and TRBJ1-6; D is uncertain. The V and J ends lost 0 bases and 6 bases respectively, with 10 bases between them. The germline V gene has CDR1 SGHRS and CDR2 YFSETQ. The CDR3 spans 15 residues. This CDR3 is CASSLEGLINSPLHF. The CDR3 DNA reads TGCGCCAGCAGCTTGGAAGGACTAATTAATTCACCCCTCCACTTT.

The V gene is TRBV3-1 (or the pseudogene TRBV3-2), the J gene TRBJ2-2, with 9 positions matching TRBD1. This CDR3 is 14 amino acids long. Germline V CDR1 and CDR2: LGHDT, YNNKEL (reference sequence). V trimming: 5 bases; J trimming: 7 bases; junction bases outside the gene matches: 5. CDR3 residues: CASSRGQGDGELFF. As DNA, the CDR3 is TGTGCCAGCAGCAGGGGACAGGGTGACGGGGAGCTGTTTTTT.

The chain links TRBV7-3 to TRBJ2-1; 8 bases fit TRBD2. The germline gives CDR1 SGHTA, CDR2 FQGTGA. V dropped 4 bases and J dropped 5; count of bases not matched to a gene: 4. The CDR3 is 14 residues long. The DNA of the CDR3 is TGTGCCAGCAGCTGGATTAGCGGGAACAATGAGCAGTTCTTC. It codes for CASSWISGNNEQFF.

Written as DNA, the CDR3 is TGTGCCAGCAGTACGGACATCGGCCAGCCCCAGCATTTT. This gives the protein CASSTDIGQPQHF. This sequence joins TRBV6-2 or TRBV6-3 and TRBJ1-5, with D perhaps TRBD1 (5 bases). V lost 5 bases and J 7 bases, leaving 12 bases between the germline ends. In germline, CDR1 is MNHEY, CDR2 SVGEGT. This CDR3 spans 13 amino acids.

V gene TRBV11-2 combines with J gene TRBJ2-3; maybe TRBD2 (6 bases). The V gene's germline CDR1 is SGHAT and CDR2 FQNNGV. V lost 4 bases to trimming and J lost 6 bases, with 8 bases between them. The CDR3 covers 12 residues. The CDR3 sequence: CASSWGEDTQYF. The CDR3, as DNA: TGTGCCAGCAGCTGGGGGGAGGATACGCAGTATTTT.

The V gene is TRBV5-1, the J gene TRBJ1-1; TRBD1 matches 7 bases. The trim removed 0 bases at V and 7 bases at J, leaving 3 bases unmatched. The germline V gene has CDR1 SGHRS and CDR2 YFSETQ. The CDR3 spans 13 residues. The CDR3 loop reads CASSLEGAGEAFF. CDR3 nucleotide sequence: TGCGCCAGCAGCTTGGAGGGGGCGGGTGAAGCTTTCTTT. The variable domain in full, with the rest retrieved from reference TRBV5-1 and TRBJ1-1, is KAGVTQTPRYLIKTRGQQVTLSCSPISGHRSVSWYQQTPGQGLQFLFEYFSETQRNKGNFPGRFSGRQFSNSRSEMNVSTLELGDSALYLCASSLEGAGEAFFGQGTRLTVV.